A single sample is the source of the 28 T cell receptor beta chains below, sequenced in a study of early T cells in non-severe SARS-CoV-2 infection. MiXCR, applied by TCRdb to the 5' RACE reads, yields one record per CDR3 protein. The sample holds some 64,000 distinct CDR3 sequences; roughly 13% are singletons and the top ten take 8% to 10%. Material: whole blood. These receptors all come from an adult who was a healthcare worker with PCR-confirmed SARS-CoV-2 infection or an uninfected control (not recorded which).

Written as DNA, the CDR3 is TGCGCCAGCAGCTCGGGACTAGCGGGGAACCAAGAGACCCAGTACTTC. Translation gives CASSSGLAGNQETQYF. This sequence joins TRBV5-1 and TRBJ2-5; the match to TRBD2 covers 13 bases. The germline gives CDR1 SGHRS, CDR2 YFSETQ. There are 16 residues in the CDR3. J gave up 0 bases and V 3 bases, and 2 bases lay outside the gene matches.

This clonotype was recorded many times. This sequence joins TRBV11-2 and TRBJ2-2, with a possible D match to TRBD1 (6 bases). Between the trimmed V and J ends, which lost 5 bases and 7 bases, there was a span of 11 bases. Germline lookup yields CDR1 SGHAT and CDR2 FQNNGV. The CDR3 sequence is 13 residues long. CDR3 loop: CASSLQGFGELFF. In DNA, the CDR3 is TGTGCCAGCAGCCTTCAGGGGTTCGGGGAGCTGTTTTTT.

A few counts support this clonotype. The chain is built from TRBV6-2 or TRBV6-3 and TRBJ2-2; TRBD2 matches 12 bases. Germline-derived CDR1 and CDR2 are MNHEY and SVGEGT. This CDR3 has 18 residues. Trimming at V came to 5 bases and at J to 5 bases, leaving 12 bases not matched to a gene. CDR3 protein: CASSPIRTSGTGTGELFF. The CDR3 DNA reads as TGTGCCAGCAGTCCCATCCGGACTAGCGGGACGGGTACCGGGGAGCTGTTTTTT.

The V gene is TRBV5-1, the J gene TRBJ2-7; tentatively, D is TRBD1 or TRBD2 (5 bases each). V gave up 2 bases and J gave up 3 bases, with 12 bases separating them. Germline V gene lookup returns CDR1 SGHRS and CDR2 YFSETQ. The CDR3 has 14 amino acids. The CDR3 DNA is TGCGCCAGCAGCTTAGAGGGGAGAGGCTACGAGCAGTACTTC. Amino acid sequence: CASSLEGRGYEQYF.

Only a few counts were recorded for this clonotype. This chain links TRBV5-1 with TRBJ2-5, with 8 bases lining up with TRBD1. The trim removed 4 bases at V and 1 base at J, leaving 6 bases unmatched. This CDR3 spans 15 amino acids. Germline V gene data show CDR1 as SGHRS and CDR2 as YFSETQ. The CDR3 loop is CASSLYGTGQETQYF. In DNA, the CDR3 is TGCGCCAGCAGCCTCTACGGGACAGGCCAAGAGACCCAGTACTTC.

This clonotype was counted ten times or more. CDR3 sequence (DNA): TGTGCCAGCAGCTTCCTAGGTGCCGGCTACGAGCAGTACTTC. Amino acid sequence: CASSFLGAGYEQYF. The J gene is TRBJ2-7, the V gene TRBV5-4; the D is unclear. The CDR3 runs to 14 residues. Germline V gene sequence: CDR1 SGHNT, CDR2 YYREEE (reference sequence). The V end lost 2 bases, the J end lost 3 bases, and 12 bases lay between the germline ends.

In this sample, this clonotype turned up a few times. This chain connects TRBV15 to TRBJ2-3; 11 bases agree with TRBD2. The CDR3 is made up of 16 amino acids. The V and J ends lost 0 bases and 3 bases, in that order; junction bases with no gene match: 2. CDR1 and CDR2 from the germline V gene are LNHNV and YYDKDF (reference sequence). This CDR3 is CATSRDPSGRTDTQYF. As DNA, the CDR3 is TGTGCCACCAGCAGAGACCCTAGCGGGAGGACAGATACGCAGTATTTT.

The J gene is TRBJ2-2, the V gene TRBV25-1; maybe TRBD2 (5 bases). Germline CDR1 is MGHDK and CDR2 is SYGVNS. V was trimmed by 6 bases and J by 8 bases, leaving 7 bases between them. The CDR3 has 11 residues. The CDR3 DNA reads as TGTGCCAGCAGACGGACTGGGGAGCTGTTTTTT. Protein product: CASRRTGELFF.

Many counts were recorded for this clonotype. V usage is TRBV5-5 and J usage is TRBJ2-1; D gene ambiguous. Germline CDR1 and CDR2: SGHKS and YYEKEE (reference sequence). The CDR3 consists of 15 residues. V gave up 0 bases and J gave up 9 bases, with 16 bases separating them. The CDR3 nucleotides read TGTGCCAGCAGCTTGGTCGGGCTCCCGTCGGGTGAGCAGTTCTTC. It codes for CASSLVGLPSGEQFF.

With regard to this clonotype: One junction end disagrees with the germline gene, perhaps due to a read error. V gene TRBV7-7 combines with J gene TRBJ2-1; a weak D match, TRBD2 (6 bases). The V gene's germline CDR1 is SSHAT and CDR2 FNYEAQ (reference sequence). CDR3 length equals 13 residues. The CDR3 DNA reads TGTGCTAGCAGCTCGACTAGTAGGGATGAGCAGTTCTTC. This codes for CASSSTSRDEQFF.

This clonotype was observed many times. J is TRBJ2-1 and V is TRBV7-9; 7 nucleotides line up with TRBD2. CDR1 is SEHNR, CDR2 FQNEAQ, per germline (reference sequence). This CDR3 has 16 residues. The V gene end was trimmed by 4 bases and the J gene end by 5 bases; junction bases not matched to a gene: 11. CDR3 nucleotide sequence: TGTGCCAGCAGCTCCCTGGGGGGGGGTACAAACAATGAGCAGTTCTTC. This encodes CASSSLGGGTNNEQFF.

V usage is TRBV12-3 or TRBV12-4 and J usage is TRBJ2-3; 9 bases align to TRBD2. The CDR3 has 16 residues. The V segment lost 6 bases and the J segment 4 bases; nucleotides outside the gene matches: 11. The chain's CDR3 is CASSRSGRTISDTQYF. In DNA, the CDR3 is TGTGCCAGCAGCCGGAGCGGGAGGACGATCTCAGATACGCAGTATTTT.

This chain links TRBV27 with TRBJ2-5; D could derive from TRBD1 or TRBD2 (5 bases each). The CDR3 extends over 15 amino acids. Germline-derived CDR1 and CDR2 are MNHEY and SMNVEV (reference sequence). V gave up 7 bases and J gave up 2 bases, with 17 bases separating them. CDR3 bases: TGTGCCAGCATTGGAGTCGGGACGGCTCAAGAGACCCAGTACTTC. Its protein is CASIGVGTAQETQYF.

The V gene is TRBV29-1, the J gene TRBJ2-3, with TRBD2 identical over 10 bases. This CDR3 is 15 amino acids long. Germline values: CDR1 SQVTM, CDR2 ANQGSEA. Trimming took 2 bases from V and 6 from J; bases not matched to a gene: 8. CDR3 nucleotide sequence: TGCAGCGTTGAATTCCTAGCGGGAGTTCTGGATACGCAGTATTTT. It translates to CSVEFLAGVLDTQYF.

The gene calls are TRBV5-6 and TRBJ2-2, with D perhaps TRBD2 (5 bases). The CDR3 is 15 amino acids. Germline V CDR1 and CDR2: SGHDT, YYEEEE. V was clipped by 0 bases and J by 4 bases, with 10 bases between them. The CDR3 is CASSLVLVGTGELFF. The DNA of the CDR3 is TGTGCCAGCAGCTTGGTACTAGTGGGCACCGGGGAGCTGTTTTTT. The full variable domain, in which reference TRBV5-6 and TRBJ2-2 provide the parts outside the CDR3, is DAGVTQSPTHLIKTRGQQVTLRCSPKSGHDTVSWYQQALGQGPQFIFQYYEEEERQRGNFPDRFSGHQFPNYSSELNVNALLLGDSALYLCASSLVLVGTGELFFGEGSRLTVL.

This clonotype occurred a few times. This rearrangement joins TRBV29-1 to TRBJ2-5, with D hard to call. CDR1 is SQVTM, CDR2 ANQGSEA, per germline. CDR3 length: 14 residues. The V gene lost 1 base and the J gene lost 4 bases, with 13 bases spanning the gap. CDR3: CSVEVLVSGETQYF. The DNA of the CDR3 is TGCAGCGTTGAAGTTTTGGTTTCGGGAGAGACCCAGTACTTC. The full variable domain, with the rest looked up from reference TRBV29-1 and TRBJ2-5, is SAVISQKPSRDICQRGTSLTIQCQVDSQVTMMFWYRQQPGQSLTLIATANQGSEATYESGFVIDKFPISRPNLTFSTLTVSNMSPEDSSIYLCSVEVLVSGETQYFGPGTRLLVL.

This chain uses TRBV28 with TRBJ2-1, with D possibly matching TRBD2 (6 bases). Trimming left V 5 bases short and J 8 bases short, with 10 bases between. Germline lookup yields CDR1 MDHEN and CDR2 SYDVKM. The length of the CDR3 is 12 residues. DNA for the CDR3: TGTGCCAGCAGTCTAGGGGACTATGAGCAGTTCTTC. This codes for CASSLGDYEQFF.

The chain employs TRBV7-6 and TRBJ2-1; 14 nucleotides align to TRBD2. Germline loops: CDR1 SGHVS, CDR2 FNYEAQ. The J segment lost 9 bases and the V segment lost 1 base, leaving 11 bases of the junction unmatched. The CDR3 loop spans 18 amino acids. In DNA, the CDR3 is TGTGCCAGCAGCTTAGGTTCCGGGACTAGCGGGAGTGTCGGTGAGCAGTTCTTC. This translates into CASSLGSGTSGSVGEQFF.

This clonotype was recorded many times. This chain connects TRBV28 to TRBJ2-3; 10 bases are a match to TRBD2. Germline lookup yields CDR1 MDHEN and CDR2 SYDVKM. This CDR3 is built from 16 residues. Trimming removed 2 bases from V and 7 bases from J; junction bases left unmatched: 9. CDR3 sequence (DNA): TGTGCCAGCAGTTTACTGGGAGCGGGAGGGCCAAATACGCAGTATTTT. Amino acids: CASSLLGAGGPNTQYF.

The chain joins TRBV7-8 to TRBJ1-5; D is unresolved. Deletions cut 2 bases from V and 0 bases from J, with 11 bases between. The CDR3 spans 16 residues. The germline V gene has CDR1 SGHVS and CDR2 FQNEAQ. The CDR3 loop is CASSLKGFSSNQPQHF. The CDR3 DNA reads TGTGCCAGCAGCTTAAAGGGATTTAGTAGCAATCAGCCCCAGCATTTT.

The chain employs TRBV28 and TRBJ1-2; 8 bases agree with TRBD1. Unmatched junction bases numbered 4, after V lost 3 bases and J lost 7 bases. This CDR3 contains 13 residues. Per germline, CDR1 MDHEN and CDR2 SYDVKM. CDR3 sequence: CASSFQGASGYTF. The CDR3 DNA is TGTGCCAGCAGTTTTCAGGGGGCATCTGGCTACACCTTC.

At least ten counts were recorded for this clonotype. This rearrangement joins TRBV6-2 or TRBV6-3 to TRBJ2-1; TRBD2 aligns across 9 bases. The CDR3 totals 15 residues. CDR1 is MNHEY and CDR2 is SVGEGT in the germline V gene. Germline trimming cut 10 bases from V and 4 bases from J; bases unmatched to any gene: 11. The CDR3 bases are TGTGCCATCCGACTAGCGGTCGGGGCATACAATGAGCAGTTCTTC. It specifies CAIRLAVGAYNEQFF.

This clonotype was counted only a few times. The chain links TRBV6-5 to TRBJ1-6, with 9 bases identical to TRBD1. The CDR3 is 16 residues long. The ends lost 6 bases at V and 5 bases at J; junction bases unmatched: 8. Germline-derived CDR1 and CDR2 are MNHEY and SVGAGI. The CDR3 coding sequence is TGTGCCAGCAGGCCGACACAGGGGGCGGATAATTCACCCCTCCACTTT. Translated, it gives CASRPTQGADNSPLHF.

The chain carries TRBV25-1 and TRBJ1-6, with 9 bases matching TRBD1. This CDR3 has 16 amino acids. The V gene's germline CDR1 is MGHDK and CDR2 SYGVNS. Trimming took 3 bases from V and 13 from J; bases not matched to a gene: 13. CDR3 sequence: CASSEDAGTGNTPLHF. In DNA form, the CDR3 reads TGTGCCAGCAGTGAGGATGCCGGGACAGGGAATACCCCCCTCCACTTT.

This clonotype came up a few times. The chain is built from TRBV29-1 and TRBJ1-6, with 8 bases identical to TRBD1. The germline V gene encodes CDR1 SQVTM and CDR2 ANQGSEA. This CDR3 contains 12 residues. Trimming took 6 bases from V and 8 from J; bases not matched to a gene: 3. The CDR3 loop is CSVQTGDSPLHF. CDR3 in DNA: TGCAGCGTCCAGACAGGGGATTCACCCCTCCACTTT.

This clonotype appeared a few times. The chain links TRBV28 to TRBJ2-5; no firm D call. Trimming stripped 1 base from V and 5 bases from J, with 5 bases between. Germline V gene lookup returns CDR1 MDHEN and CDR2 SYDVKM. CDR3 size: 12 residues. The CDR3 coding sequence is TGTGCCAGCAGTTTATCGACCGAGACCCAGTACTTC. Protein sequence: CASSLSTETQYF.

Here the CDR3 DNA reads TGCAGTGCTAGTTCCCTGATCTCCTACGAGCAGTACTTC. Its translation is CSASSLISYEQYF. This sequence joins TRBV20-1 and TRBJ2-7, with D unclear. Trimming cost V 3 bases and J 0 bases, with 9 bases left between them. This CDR3 spans 13 amino acids. Germline assignment: CDR1 DFQATT and CDR2 SNEGSKA (reference sequence).

This clonotype was found many times. CDR3: CASSPHEMQQFYNEQFF. CDR3 sequence (DNA): TGTGCCAGCAGCCCGCATGAGATGCAGCAATTCTACAATGAGCAGTTCTTC. The V call is TRBV11-1, the J call TRBJ2-1; D is undetermined. Germline CDR1 SGHAT, CDR2 FQDESV (reference sequence). The length of the CDR3 is 17 residues. V was pared by 5 bases and J by 3 bases, with 20 bases between. Together with reference TRBV11-1 and TRBJ2-1, the CDR3 gives the full variable domain: EAEVAQSPRYKITEKSQAVAFWCDPISGHATLYWYRQILGQGPELLVQFQDESVVDDSQLPKDRFSAERLKGVDSTLKIQPAELGDSAMYLCASSPHEMQQFYNEQFFGPGTRLTVL.